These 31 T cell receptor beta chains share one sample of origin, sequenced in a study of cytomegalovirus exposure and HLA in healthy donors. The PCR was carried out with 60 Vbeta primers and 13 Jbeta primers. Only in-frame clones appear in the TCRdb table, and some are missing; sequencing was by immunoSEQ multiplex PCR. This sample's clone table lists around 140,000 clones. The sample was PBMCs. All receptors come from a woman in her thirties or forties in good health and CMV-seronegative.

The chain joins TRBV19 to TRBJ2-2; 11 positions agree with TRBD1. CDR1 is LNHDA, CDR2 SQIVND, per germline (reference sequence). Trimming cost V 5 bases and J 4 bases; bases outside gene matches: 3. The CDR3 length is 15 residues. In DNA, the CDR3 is TGTGCCAGTAGTCGGGACAGGGGGGGCACCGGGGAGCTGTTTTTT. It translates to CASSRDRGGTGELFF.

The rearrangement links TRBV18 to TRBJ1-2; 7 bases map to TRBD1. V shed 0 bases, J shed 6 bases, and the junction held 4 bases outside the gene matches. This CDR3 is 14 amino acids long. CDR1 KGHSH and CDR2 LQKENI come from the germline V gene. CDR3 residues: CASSPPLGTDGYTF. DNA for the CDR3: TGTGCCAGCTCACCACCGTTAGGGACAGATGGCTACACCTTC. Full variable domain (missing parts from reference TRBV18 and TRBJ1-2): NAGVMQNPRHLVRRRGQEARLRCSPMKGHSHVYWYRQLPEEGLKFMVYLQKENIIDESGMPKERFSAEFPKEGPSILRIQQVVRGDSAAYFCASSPPLGTDGYTFGSGTRLTVV.

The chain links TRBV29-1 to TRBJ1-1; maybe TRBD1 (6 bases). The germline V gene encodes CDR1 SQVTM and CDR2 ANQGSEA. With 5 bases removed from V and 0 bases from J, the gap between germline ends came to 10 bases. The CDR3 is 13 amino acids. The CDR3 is CSVKTGMNTEAFF. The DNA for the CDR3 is TGCAGCGTTAAAACAGGGATGAACACTGAAGCTTTCTTT.

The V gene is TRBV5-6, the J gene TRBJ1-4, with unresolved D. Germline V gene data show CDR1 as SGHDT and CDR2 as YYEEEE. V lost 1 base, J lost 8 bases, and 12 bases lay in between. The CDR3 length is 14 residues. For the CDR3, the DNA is TGTGCCAGCAGCTTGACACCATGGGCAGAAAAACTGTTTTTT. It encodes CASSLTPWAEKLFF.

CDR3 region: CASSLVRDRGSPLHF. For the CDR3, the DNA is TGTGCCAGCAGCTTAGTTCGGGACAGGGGCTCACCCCTCCACTTT. This sequence joins TRBV7-3 and TRBJ1-6; 10 bases line up with TRBD1. Trimming at V came to 2 bases and at J to 10 bases, leaving 5 bases not matched to a gene. CDR3 size: 15 residues. CDR1 is SGHTA, CDR2 FQGTGA, per germline.

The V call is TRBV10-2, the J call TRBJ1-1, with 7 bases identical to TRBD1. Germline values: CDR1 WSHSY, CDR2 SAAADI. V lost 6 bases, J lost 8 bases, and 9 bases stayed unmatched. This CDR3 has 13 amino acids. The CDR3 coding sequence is TGCGCCAGCAGAGTGGACAGGCTACAAGAAGCTTTCTTT. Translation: CASRVDRLQEAFF.

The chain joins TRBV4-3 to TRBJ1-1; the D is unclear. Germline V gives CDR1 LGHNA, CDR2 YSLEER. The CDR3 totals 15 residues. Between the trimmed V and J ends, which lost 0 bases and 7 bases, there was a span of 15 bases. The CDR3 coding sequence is TGCGCCAGCAGCCAAGATCTCGGGGTTTCTGGTGAAGCTTTCTTT. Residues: CASSQDLGVSGEAFF.

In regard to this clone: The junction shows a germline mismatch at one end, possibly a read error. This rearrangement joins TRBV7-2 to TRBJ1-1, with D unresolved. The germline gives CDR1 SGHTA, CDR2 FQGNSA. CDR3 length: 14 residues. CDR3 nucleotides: TGTGTCAGCAGCACCTCGCGGGTCAATGTTGAAGCTTTCTTT. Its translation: CVSSTSRVNVEAFF.

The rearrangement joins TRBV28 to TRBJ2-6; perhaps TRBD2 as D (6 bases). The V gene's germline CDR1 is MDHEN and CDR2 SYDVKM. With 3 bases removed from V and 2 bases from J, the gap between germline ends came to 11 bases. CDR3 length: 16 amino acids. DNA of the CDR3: TGTGCCAGCAGTTTCAGGGACTCTGCTGGGGCCAACGTCCTGACTTTC. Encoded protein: CASSFRDSAGANVLTF.

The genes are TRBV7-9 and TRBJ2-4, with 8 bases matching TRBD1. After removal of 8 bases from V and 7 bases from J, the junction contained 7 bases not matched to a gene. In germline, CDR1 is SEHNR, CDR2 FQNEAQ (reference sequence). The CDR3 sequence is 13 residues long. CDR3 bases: TGTGCCAGCCGCAGGACAGGGATGAACATTCAGTACTTC. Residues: CASRRTGMNIQYF.

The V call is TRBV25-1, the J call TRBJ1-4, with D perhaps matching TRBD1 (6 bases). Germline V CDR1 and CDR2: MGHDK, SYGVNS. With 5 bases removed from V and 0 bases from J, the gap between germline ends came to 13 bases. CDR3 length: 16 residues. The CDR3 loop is CASSQGHRSTNEKLFF. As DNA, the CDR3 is TGTGCCAGCAGTCAGGGGCACAGATCAACTAATGAAAAACTGTTTTTT.

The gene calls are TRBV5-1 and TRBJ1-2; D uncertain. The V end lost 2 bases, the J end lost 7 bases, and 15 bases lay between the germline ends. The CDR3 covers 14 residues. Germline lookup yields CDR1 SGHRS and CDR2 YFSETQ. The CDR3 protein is CASSFESRETGYTF. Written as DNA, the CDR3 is TGCGCCAGCAGCTTCGAATCCCGGGAAACTGGCTACACCTTC.

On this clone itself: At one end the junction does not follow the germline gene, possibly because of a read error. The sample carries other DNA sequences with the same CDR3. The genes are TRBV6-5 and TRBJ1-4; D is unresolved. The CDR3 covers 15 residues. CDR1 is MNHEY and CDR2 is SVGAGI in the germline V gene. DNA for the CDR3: TGTGCCAGCAGTTACTCGACGGGGATCAATGAAAAACTGTTTTTC. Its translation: CASSYSTGINEKLFF.

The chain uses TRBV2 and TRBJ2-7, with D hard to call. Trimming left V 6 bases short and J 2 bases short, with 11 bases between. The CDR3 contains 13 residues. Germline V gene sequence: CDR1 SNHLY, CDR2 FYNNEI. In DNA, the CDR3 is TGTGCCAGCAGCCCCACCACGGCCTACGAGCAGTACTTC. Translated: CASSPTTAYEQYF.

The DNA for the CDR3 is TGTGCCAGCAGCTTAGCCCGGACAGGGGGAGGCACTGAAGCTTTCTTT. It translates to CASSLARTGGGTEAFF. This chain connects TRBV7-6 to TRBJ1-1; 10 bases fit TRBD1. The junction had 5 bases not matched to a gene; V was cut back by 0 bases and J by 4 bases. The CDR3 loop spans 16 amino acids. Germline CDR1 is SGHVS and CDR2 is FNYEAQ.

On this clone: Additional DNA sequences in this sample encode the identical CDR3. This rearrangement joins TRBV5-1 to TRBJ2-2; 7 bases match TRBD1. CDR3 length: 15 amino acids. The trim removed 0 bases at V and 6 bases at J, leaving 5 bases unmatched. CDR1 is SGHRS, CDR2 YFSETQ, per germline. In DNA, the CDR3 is TGCGCCAGCAGCTTGGGAAGGCAGGGGGCCGGGGAGCTGTTTTTT. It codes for CASSLGRQGAGELFF. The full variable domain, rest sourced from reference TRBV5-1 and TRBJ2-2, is KAGVTQTPRYLIKTRGQQVTLSCSPISGHRSVSWYQQTPGQGLQFLFEYFSETQRNKGNFPGRFSGRQFSNSRSEMNVSTLELGDSALYLCASSLGRQGAGELFFGEGSRLTVL.

In DNA, the CDR3 is TGTGCCAGCTCACCAGACAGACTCGAAGGCCCTGAAGCTTTCTTT. This gives the protein CASSPDRLEGPEAFF. V usage is TRBV18 and J usage is TRBJ1-1; D perhaps matches TRBD1 (5 bases). Germline V CDR1 and CDR2: KGHSH, LQKENI. The CDR3 is made up of 15 amino acids. V was clipped by 2 bases and J by 6 bases, with 16 bases between them.

CDR3 sequence reads: CASSGSGYSGNTIYF. CDR3 in DNA: TGTGCCAGCAGCGGGAGTGGTTACTCTGGAAACACCATATATTTT. This sequence joins TRBV9 and TRBJ1-3; D is undetermined. The CDR3 is made up of 15 amino acids. Looked up from germline, CDR1 is SGDLS and CDR2 is YYNGEE. The germline V and J ends were trimmed by 3 bases and 0 bases, with 10 bases remaining between them. Looking up the rest from reference TRBV9 and TRBJ1-3 gives the full variable domain: DSGVTQTPKHLITATGQRVTLRCSPRSGDLSVYWYQQSLDQGLQFLIQYYNGEERAKGNILERFSAQQFPDLHSELNLSSLELGDSALYFCASSGSGYSGNTIYFGEGSWLTVV.

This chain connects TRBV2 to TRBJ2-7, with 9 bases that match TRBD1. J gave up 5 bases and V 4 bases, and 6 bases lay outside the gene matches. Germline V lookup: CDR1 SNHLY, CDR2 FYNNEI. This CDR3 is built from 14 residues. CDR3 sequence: CASSVLQGADEQYF. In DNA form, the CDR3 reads TGTGCCAGCAGTGTCCTACAGGGGGCTGACGAGCAGTACTTC.

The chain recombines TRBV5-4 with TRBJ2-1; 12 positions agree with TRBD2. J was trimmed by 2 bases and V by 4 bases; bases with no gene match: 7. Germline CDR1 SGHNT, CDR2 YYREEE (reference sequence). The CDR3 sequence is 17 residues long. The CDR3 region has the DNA TGTGCCAGCAGCCCGCGGACTAGCGGGGACCCCTACAATGAGCAGTTCTTC. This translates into CASSPRTSGDPYNEQFF.

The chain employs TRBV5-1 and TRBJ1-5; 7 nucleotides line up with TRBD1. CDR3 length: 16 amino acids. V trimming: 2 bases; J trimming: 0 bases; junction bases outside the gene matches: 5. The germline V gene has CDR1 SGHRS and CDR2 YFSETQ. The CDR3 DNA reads TGCGCCAGCAGCTTTGGCTCAGGGGGTAGCAATCAGCCCCAGCATTTT. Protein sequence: CASSFGSGGSNQPQHF.

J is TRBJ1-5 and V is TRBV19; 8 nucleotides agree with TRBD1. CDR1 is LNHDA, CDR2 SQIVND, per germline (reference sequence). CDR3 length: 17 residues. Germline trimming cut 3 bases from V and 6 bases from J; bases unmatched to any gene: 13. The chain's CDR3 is CASSIRPGGSRGQPQHF. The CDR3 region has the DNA TGTGCCAGTAGTATTAGGCCAGGGGGCAGCCGGGGTCAGCCCCAGCATTTT.

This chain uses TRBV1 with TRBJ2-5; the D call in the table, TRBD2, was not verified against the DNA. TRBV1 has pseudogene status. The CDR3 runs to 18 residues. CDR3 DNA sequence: TGCACCAGCAGCCAAGATAGACTTAGTACGGCATCCCAAGAGACCCAGTACTTC. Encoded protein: CTSSQDRLSTASQETQYF.

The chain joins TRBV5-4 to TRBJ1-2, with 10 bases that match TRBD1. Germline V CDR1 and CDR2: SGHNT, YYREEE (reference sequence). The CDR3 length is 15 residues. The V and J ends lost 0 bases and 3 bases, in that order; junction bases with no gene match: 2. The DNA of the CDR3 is TGTGCCAGCAGCTTGGCCGGGACAGGGGACTATGGCTACACCTTC. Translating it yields CASSLAGTGDYGYTF.

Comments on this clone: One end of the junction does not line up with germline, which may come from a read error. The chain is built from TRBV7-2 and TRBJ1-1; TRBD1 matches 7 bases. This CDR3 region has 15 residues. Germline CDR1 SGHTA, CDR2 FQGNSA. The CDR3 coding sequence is TGTGCTAGCAGAGGAACCAACAGGGGCTCAGGTGAAGCTTTCTTT. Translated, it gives CASRGTNRGSGEAFF.

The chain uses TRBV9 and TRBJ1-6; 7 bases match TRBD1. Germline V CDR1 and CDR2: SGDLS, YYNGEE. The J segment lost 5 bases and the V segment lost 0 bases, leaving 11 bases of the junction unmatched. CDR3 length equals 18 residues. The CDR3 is CASSVGPSQGVHNSPLHF. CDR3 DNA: TGTGCCAGCAGCGTAGGACCCTCTCAGGGGGTCCATAATTCACCCCTCCACTTT.

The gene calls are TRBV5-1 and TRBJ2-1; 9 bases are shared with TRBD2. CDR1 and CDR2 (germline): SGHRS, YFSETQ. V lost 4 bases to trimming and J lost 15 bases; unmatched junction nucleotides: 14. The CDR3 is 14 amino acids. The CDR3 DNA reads TGCGCCAGCAGCACCCGACAAAGCGGGGGGTTTTTGTTCTTC. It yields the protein CASSTRQSGGFLFF.

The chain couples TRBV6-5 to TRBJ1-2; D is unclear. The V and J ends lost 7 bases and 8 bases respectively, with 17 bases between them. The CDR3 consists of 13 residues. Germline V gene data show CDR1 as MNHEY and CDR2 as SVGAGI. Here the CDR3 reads CASKRAREEGYTF. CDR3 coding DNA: TGTGCCAGCAAGAGGGCCCGGGAGGAGGGCTACACCTTC.

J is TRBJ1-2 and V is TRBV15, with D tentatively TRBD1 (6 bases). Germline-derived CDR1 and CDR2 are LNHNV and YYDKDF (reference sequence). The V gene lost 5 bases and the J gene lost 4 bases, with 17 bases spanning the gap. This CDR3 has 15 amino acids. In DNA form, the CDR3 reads TGTGCCACCAGCTCTATCGAGGGGGTAGGCTATGGCTACACCTTC. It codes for CATSSIEGVGYGYTF.

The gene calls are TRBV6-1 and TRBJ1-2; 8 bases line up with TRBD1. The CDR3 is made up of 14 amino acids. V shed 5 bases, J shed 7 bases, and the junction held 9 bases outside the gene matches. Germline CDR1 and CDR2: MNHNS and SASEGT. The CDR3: CASSSNQQGVGYTF. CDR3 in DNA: TGTGCCAGCAGTTCAAACCAACAGGGGGTTGGCTACACCTTC.

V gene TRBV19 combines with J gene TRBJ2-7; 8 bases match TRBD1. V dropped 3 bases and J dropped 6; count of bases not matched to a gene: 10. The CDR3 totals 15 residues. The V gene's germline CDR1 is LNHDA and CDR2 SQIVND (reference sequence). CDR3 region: CASSIFAGGSGEQYF. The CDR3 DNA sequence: TGTGCCAGTAGTATCTTTGCAGGGGGCTCTGGCGAGCAGTACTTC.